This T cell receptor (beta chain) appears in the sequencing data of a study of blood T cells in healthy people across ages. Primers used in a second PCR of roughly 6 to 12 cycles were a sample-barcoded 5' primer and a J-beta primer mix. TCRdb ran MiXCR on the 5' RACE reads and lists one entry per CDR3 protein. The sample lists more than 900,000 distinct CDR3 sequences; about 28% were seen once. Study-wide points: The authors considered diversity estimates from one million T cells to be underestimates.

The CDR3 totals 13 residues. The germline gives CDR1 KGHSH, CDR2 LQKENI. V gave up 6 bases and J gave up 1 base, with 9 bases separating them. There are a few counts of this clonotype. No antigen is known for it. These data were likewise used in another study, on T cells of mothers and their children. That work adds: Not a single persistent microchimeric T cell clone was detected.

The clonotype originates from a middle-aged woman in good health. Input material: blood. The gene calls are TRBV18 and TRBJ1-1, with D possibly TRBD1 on 6 matching bases. The CDR3 protein is CASSGQKNTEAFF. CDR3 nucleotide sequence: TGTGCCAGCTCCGGACAGAAGAACACTGAAGCTTTCTTT. Together with reference TRBV18 and TRBJ1-1, the CDR3 gives the full variable domain: NAGVMQNPRHLVRRRGQEARLRCSPMKGHSHVYWYRQLPEEGLKFMVYLQKENIIDESGMPKERFSAEFPKEGPSILRIQQVVRGDSAAYFCASSGQKNTEAFFGQGTRLTVV.